The 20 T cell receptor beta chains reported below all come from one sample, sequenced in a study of T cell responses to AZD1222 COVID-19 vaccine. Profiling relied on immunoSEQ multiplex PCR, and the TCRdb table lists in-frame clones only, not all of them. The sample consists of over 130,000 clones, around 95% of them appearing once. This specimen was peripheral blood, taken on day 0 of AZD1222 vaccination. Receptor source: an adult in good health.

This clone has a single count. The chain recombines TRBV7-9 with TRBJ1-2; TRBD1 is a possible D gene (5 bases). Between the trimmed V and J ends, which lost 3 bases and 8 bases, there was a span of 16 bases. This CDR3 is built from 14 residues. The germline V gene encodes CDR1 SEHNR and CDR2 FQNEAQ (reference sequence). The CDR3 region is CASSFSSGLSGYTF. Written as DNA, the CDR3 is TGTGCCAGCAGCTTTTCGTCAGGGTTAAGCGGCTACACCTTC.

The chain joins TRBV19 to TRBJ2-5, with D perhaps matching TRBD1 (6 bases). CDR1 is LNHDA and CDR2 is SQIVND in the germline V gene (reference sequence). The CDR3 is 13 residues long. V shed 5 bases and J shed 9 bases, with 16 bases lying between them. CDR3 DNA: TGTGCCAGTAGTCTTACAGGGTCTGCGTCCCAGTACTTC. Translating gives CASSLTGSASQYF.

The V and J genes are TRBV12-3 or TRBV12-4 and TRBJ2-2, with D possibly matching TRBD1 (5 bases). The CDR3 length is 12 residues. Trimming removed 6 bases at V and 4 bases at J, with 6 bases between. The CDR3 is CASSTGTGELFF. The CDR3 DNA sequence: TGTGCCAGCAGCACAGGCACCGGGGAGCTGTTTTTT.

The chain links TRBV19 to TRBJ2-1, with TRBD2 identical over 10 bases. V was clipped by 5 bases and J by 5 bases; unmatched bases: 3. Looked up from germline, CDR1 is LNHDA and CDR2 is SQIVND (reference sequence). The CDR3 runs 14 residues. CDR3 bases: TGTGCCAGTAGTGTACTAGCGGGGCACAATGAGCAGTTCTTC. It is translated as CASSVLAGHNEQFF.

The chain has TRBV24-1 and TRBJ2-1; no clear D gene. Trimming removed 4 bases at V and 2 bases at J, with 8 bases between. The CDR3 is made up of 14 amino acids. Germline CDR1 is KGHDR and CDR2 is SFDVKD. CDR3 region: CATSDSSPYNEQFF. CDR3 nucleotide sequence: TGTGCCACCAGTGACAGCAGCCCCTACAATGAGCAGTTCTTC.

With respect to this clone: Within the sample, other DNA sequences also encode this same CDR3. The genes are TRBV18 and TRBJ2-2, with D tentatively TRBD1 (7 bases). CDR3 length equals 14 residues. Per the germline V gene, CDR1 is KGHSH and CDR2 is LQKENI. V was cut by 6 bases and J by 1 base, with 9 bases left in between. Written as DNA, the CDR3 is TGTGCCAGCTCGCGGGACAGGAACACCGGGGAGCTGTTTTTT. It yields the protein CASSRDRNTGELFF.

This chain joins TRBV7-2 and TRBJ2-3; 12 bases map to TRBD2. The germline V gene has CDR1 SGHTA and CDR2 FQGNSA. This CDR3 contains 17 residues. V gave up 4 bases and J gave up 0 bases; unmatched junction bases: 5. CDR3 protein: CASSYRTSGTSTDTQYF. CDR3 nucleotides: TGTGCCAGCAGCTACAGGACTAGCGGGACTAGCACAGATACGCAGTATTTT. The full variable domain, rest sourced from reference TRBV7-2 and TRBJ2-3, is GAGVSQSPSNKVTEKGKDVELRCDPISGHTALYWYRQSLGQGLEFLIYFQGNSAPDKSGLPSDRFSAERTGGSVSTLTIQRTQQEDSAVYLCASSYRTSGTSTDTQYFGPGTRLTVL.

J is TRBJ2-1 and V is TRBV11-3; 12 bases are a match to TRBD2. CDR1 and CDR2 from the germline V gene are SGHNT and YENEEA. V dropped 5 bases and J dropped 4; count of bases not matched to a gene: 9. This CDR3 has 17 residues. The CDR3 DNA reads as TGTGCCAGCAGCGGCCCGACTAGCGGGGGAGATTACAATGAGCAGTTCTTC. This translates into CASSGPTSGGDYNEQFF. Based on the CDR3 plus reference TRBV11-3 and TRBJ2-1, the full variable domain is EAGVVQSPRYKIIEKKQPVAFWCNPISGHNTLYWYLQNLGQGPELLIRYENEEAVDDSQLPKDRFSAERLKGVDSTLKIQPAELGDSAVYLCASSGPTSGGDYNEQFFGPGTRLTVL.

Here the CDR3 DNA reads TGTGCCAGCCGATCGGGTGGGGGGAGGAATAATTCACCCCTCCACTTT. Translated: CASRSGGGRNNSPLHF. The chain uses TRBV27 and TRBJ1-6, with D possibly TRBD1 on 5 matching bases. V dropped 8 bases and J dropped 5 bases, with 19 bases sitting between them. The CDR3 contains 16 residues. Germline-derived CDR1 and CDR2 are MNHEY and SMNVEV (reference sequence).

A single count supports this clone. This rearrangement joins TRBV28 to TRBJ1-2, with 7 bases fitting TRBD1. The CDR3 covers 14 residues. Germline CDR1 MDHEN, CDR2 SYDVKM. J gave up 4 bases and V 6 bases, and 8 bases lay outside the gene matches. The CDR3 nucleotides read TGTGCCAGCAGGCCGGTATCAGGGGGCTATGGCTACACCTTC. Amino acids: CASRPVSGGYGYTF.

The J gene is TRBJ2-7, the V gene TRBV7-8, with 7 bases lining up with TRBD2. The CDR3 runs 14 residues. From germline, CDR1 is SGHVS and CDR2 FQNEAQ. The CDR3 sequence is CASSLFGDRRGGIV. CDR3 nucleotides: TGTGCCAGCAGCCTTTTCGGAGACCGAAGGGGAGGGATCGTC.

The CDR3 reads CASSGRWTSEQFF. Written as DNA, the CDR3 is TGTGCCAGCAGCGGTAGGTGGACTAGCGAGCAGTTCTTC. The chain carries TRBV11-3 and TRBJ2-1, with TRBD2 matching 8 bases. Trimming removed 5 bases from V and 10 bases from J; junction bases left unmatched: 7. Germline lookup yields CDR1 SGHNT and CDR2 YENEEA. This CDR3 has 13 amino acids.

This clone was seen only once. The V call is TRBV24-1, the J call TRBJ2-1, with D possibly matching TRBD2 (6 bases). Trimming removed 10 bases from V and 5 bases from J, with 8 bases in between. This CDR3 region has 11 residues. Per the germline V gene, CDR1 is KGHDR and CDR2 is SFDVKD. CDR3 bases: TGTGCCACTAAGCGGGACAATGAGCAGTTCTTC. Amino acids: CATKRDNEQFF.

The chain couples TRBV6-4 to TRBJ1-1; D perhaps matches TRBD1 (6 bases). Germline V gives CDR1 MRHNA, CDR2 SNTAGT. The CDR3 runs to 15 residues. With 5 bases removed from V and 3 bases from J, the gap between germline ends came to 16 bases. The CDR3 here is CASSKDSWGYTEAFF. CDR3 DNA: TGTGCCAGCAGTAAGGACAGTTGGGGGTACACTGAAGCTTTCTTT.

This sequence joins TRBV25-1 and TRBJ1-4; perhaps TRBD1 as D (5 bases). This CDR3 spans 11 amino acids. Trimming removed 8 bases at V and 10 bases at J, with 11 bases between. The germline gives CDR1 MGHDK, CDR2 SYGVNS. The CDR3 region is CASGGSAKLFF. The CDR3 bases are TGTGCCAGCGGGGGTTCGGCAAAACTGTTTTTT.

The chain carries TRBV11-2 and TRBJ1-1; D is unresolved. Trimming took 2 bases from V and 1 from J, leaving 11 bases between them. The germline CDR1 and CDR2 sequences are SGHAT and FQNNGV. The CDR3 loop spans 15 amino acids. The CDR3 loop is CASSLNPGRNTEAFF. CDR3 nucleotides: TGTGCCAGCAGCTTAAATCCTGGAAGGAACACTGAAGCTTTCTTT. Full variable domain (outside the CDR3, taken from reference TRBV11-2 and TRBJ1-1): EAGVAQSPRYKIIEKRQSVAFWCNPISGHATLYWYQQILGQGPKLLIQFQNNGVVDDSQLPKDRFSAERLKGVDSTLKIQPAKLEDSAVYLCASSLNPGRNTEAFFGQGTRLTVV.

This clone was detected only once. V and J are TRBV7-9 and TRBJ2-2; 14 nucleotides align to TRBD2. CDR1 and CDR2 from the germline V gene are SEHNR and FQNEAQ (reference sequence). V dropped 7 bases and J dropped 4; count of bases not matched to a gene: 5. This CDR3 is built from 16 residues. CDR3 bases: TGTGCCAGCACACTAGGACTAGCGGGAGGCACCGGGGAGCTGTTTTTT. This sequence encodes CASTLGLAGGTGELFF.

The gene calls are TRBV3-1 (or the pseudogene TRBV3-2) and TRBJ2-1; D perhaps matches TRBD2 (6 bases). This CDR3 is 17 amino acids long. V gave up 0 bases and J gave up 5 bases, with 17 bases separating them. Germline assignment: CDR1 LGHDT and CDR2 YNNKEL (reference sequence). The CDR3: CASSQDFGGMVDNEQFF. The CDR3 nucleotides are TGTGCCAGCAGCCAAGATTTTGGCGGGATGGTGGACAATGAGCAGTTCTTC.

The chain has TRBV5-1 and TRBJ2-3, with a possible D match to TRBD2 (6 bases). The germline V gene has CDR1 SGHRS and CDR2 YFSETQ. The CDR3 contains 17 residues. V was clipped by 1 base and J by 5 bases, with 20 bases between them. For the CDR3, the DNA is TGCGCCAGCAGCTTGACGGGGGACGGTGTAGCGGTAGATACGCAGTATTTT. Translation gives CASSLTGDGVAVDTQYF.

This sequence joins TRBV25-1 and TRBJ1-3; tentative D call: TRBD1 (6 bases). Trimming left V 2 bases short and J 0 bases short, with 11 bases between. CDR1 is MGHDK and CDR2 is SYGVNS in the germline V gene. The CDR3 extends over 16 amino acids. Here the CDR3 DNA reads TGTGCCAGCAGTGAACGCACAGGGTTCTCTGGAAACACCATATATTTT. It encodes CASSERTGFSGNTIYF.